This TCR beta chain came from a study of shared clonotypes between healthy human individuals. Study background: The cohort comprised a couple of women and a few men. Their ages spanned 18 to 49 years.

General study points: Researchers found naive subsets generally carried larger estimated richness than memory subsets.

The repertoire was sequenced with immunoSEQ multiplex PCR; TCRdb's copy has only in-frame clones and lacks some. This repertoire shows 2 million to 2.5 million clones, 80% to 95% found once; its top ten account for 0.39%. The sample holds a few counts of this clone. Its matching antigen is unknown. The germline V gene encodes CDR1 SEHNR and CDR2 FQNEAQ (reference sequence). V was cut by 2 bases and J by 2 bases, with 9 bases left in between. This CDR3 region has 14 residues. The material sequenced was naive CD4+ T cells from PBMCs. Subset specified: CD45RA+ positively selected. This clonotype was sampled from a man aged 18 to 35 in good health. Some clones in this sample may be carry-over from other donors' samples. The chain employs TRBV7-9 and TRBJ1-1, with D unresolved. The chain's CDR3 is CASSLSNSNTEAFF. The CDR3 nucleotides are TGTGCCAGCAGCTTATCTAACAGTAACACTGAAGCTTTCTTT.